This T cell receptor (beta chain) was captured by sequencing in a study of Tregs in tolerant kidney transplant recipients. Study at large: CD4+CD25+CD127- cells came from approximately 3-day belatacept mixed lymphocyte reactions, some with approximately five-day graft donor restimulation. Regarding the study as a whole: Few patients were studied, so findings need validation in larger groups. Biological reproducibility was not directly addressed in this study. Expanding Tregs on activated donor B cells appeared to best identify donor-specific TCRbeta clones.

Produced via immunoSEQ multiplex PCR; TCRdb's table is partial and in-frame only. The data contain approximately 45,000 clones, nearly 97% of them singletons. Deletions cut 5 bases from V and 5 bases from J, with 10 bases between. CDR1 and CDR2 from the germline V gene are LGHNT and FRNRAP. The CDR3 runs to 12 residues. As concerns this clone: Its antigen is not known.

This clonotype was obtained from a human donor in good health. Sequenced sample: Tregs from blood cultured with allogeneic cells. This chain connects TRBV12-5 to TRBJ2-7; possibly TRBD1 or TRBD2 for D (6 bases each). The CDR3 reads CASGRGHDEQYF. The DNA of the CDR3 is TGTGCTAGTGGTCGGGGGCACGACGAGCAGTACTTC.